This T cell receptor (beta chain) was recorded in a study of blood T cell repertoires in COVID-19. Study summary: Sites across the United States, Italy and Spain contributed samples from acute and convalescent COVID-19. Sample material is recorded as cDNA or gDNA derived from T cells, B-cell-depleted T cells, or PBMCs.

In the original workflow: Reference gene primer amplification gave nucleated cell count estimates. The assay was immunoSEQ multiplex PCR, and TCRdb's table has in-frame clones only and misses some. D and trimming were read from the DNA, whereas the V and J calls and clone size are those reported in that table. The sample gives about 50,000 clones, 80% to 90% of which show up once; less than 20% is in the top ten. Trimming removed 0 bases from V and 2 bases from J, with 8 bases in between. This CDR3 region has 14 residues. Germline CDR1 and CDR2: SGHTA and FQGNSA. This sequence joins TRBV7-2 and TRBJ2-7, with D hard to call. This TCR derives from a human donor in a cohort sampled during active COVID-19. The donor label of this sample is uncertain. The material sequenced was peripheral blood. DNA of the CDR3: TGTGCCAGCAGCTTAGCACAAAAACCCTACGAGCAGTACTTC. Amino acid sequence: CASSLAQKPYEQYF.